The rows below give T cell receptor beta chains drawn from one sample of a study of cytomegalovirus exposure and HLA in healthy donors. Profiled with immunoSEQ multiplex PCR; TCRdb holds only in-frame clones, not every one. Altogether 120,000 or so clones are present, roughly 80% being singletons, with the ten largest covering 4.1%. Source material: PBMCs. The receptors shown here come from a woman aged 40 to 50 in good health and CMV-seronegative. Both conserved end residues are part of each CDR3. The D gene is left open where the match is weak. Clone size is given for some rows only: seen once, a few or many times, or a class if the clone is expanded.

TRBJ2-1,TRBD1,-,TRBV5-1,TGCGCCAGCAGCTTGGCCCTTTCGCTGGACAGGGGATACAATGAGCAGTTCTTC,CASSLALSLDRGYNEQFF
TRBJ1-2,-,-,TRBV6-4,TGTGCCAGCAGTCCCTCAGGGCTTAACTATGGCTACACCTTC,CASSPSGLNYGYTF
TRBJ1-2,-,once,TRBV7-9,TGTGCCAGCAGCCGAGGGGGGGCTGGCGGCTACACCTTC,CASSRGGAGGYTF
TRBJ1-1,TRBD1,few,TRBV19,TGTGCCAGTACCGAGAGGACAGGGCGGGCTGAAGCTTTCTTT,CASTERTGRAEAFF
TRBJ2-4,TRBD2,-,TRBV7-8,TGTGCCAGTAGCGGGGGGGCGTCCAAAAACATTCAGTACTTC,CASSGGASKNIQYF
TRBJ2-5,TRBD2,few,TRBV7-2,TGTGCCAGCAGGGTAGCGGGGGTGCCCCAAGAGACCCAGTACTTC,CASRVAGVPQETQYF
TRBJ1-2,TRBD1,-,TRBV18,TGTGCCAGCTCTCCAGGGACAGGGGGCGTAGGCTACACCTTC,CASSPGTGGVGYTF
TRBJ1-3,TRBD1,-,TRBV18,TGTGCCAGCTCACCAAACAGGGGCCGCTCTGGAAACACCATATATTTT,CASSPNRGRSGNTIYF
TRBJ1-1,TRBD1,-,TRBV7-9,TGTGCCAGCAGCCTGGGACAGGGTGAAGCTTTCTTT,CASSLGQGEAFF
TRBJ1-6,-,-,TRBV6-5,TGTGCCAGCAGTTCCGTGCGGGATAATTCACCCCTCCACTTT,CASSSVRDNSPLHF
TRBJ1-2,TRBD1,few,TRBV18,TGTGCCAGCTCACCAGGGGACAGCTCGATCTATGGCTACACCTTC,CASSPGDSSIYGYTF
TRBJ2-5,-,-,TRBV7-9,TGTGCCAGCAGCCGAGGGGGAATCCAAGAGACCCAGTACTTC,CASSRGGIQETQYF
TRBJ2-7,TRBD2,-,TRBV28,TGTGCCAGCAGCCTCAGCGGGAGCGGCAACGAGCAGTACTTC,CASSLSGSGNEQYF
TRBJ2-2,TRBD2,few,TRBV5-4,TGTGCCAGCAGCTTGTGGTTAGCGGGGAGCACCGGGGAGCTGTTTTTT,CASSLWLAGSTGELFF
TRBJ1-2,-,-,TRBV27,TGTGCCAGCAGTTTAACAGGGCTCACCTATGGCTACACCTTC,CASSLTGLTYGYTF
TRBJ2-5,-,once,TRBV5-6,TGTGCCAGCAGCTCGGGGGAAGAGACCCAGTACTTC,CASSSGEETQYF
TRBJ2-1,TRBD2,-,TRBV7-6,TGTGCCAGCAGCTTAGCCCGCGGGAGCTCCTACAATGAGCAGTTCTTC,CASSLARGSSYNEQFF
TRBJ1-4,-,-,TRBV18,TGTGCCAGTTCACCGGGGAGTGGGGAAAAACTGTTTTTT,CASSPGSGEKLFF
TRBJ2-5,-,-,TRBV6-1,TGTGCCAGCAGTGAAGGTGGGGGCCGTGGGGAGACCCAGTACTTC,CASSEGGGRGETQYF
TRBJ2-5,-,-,TRBV10-1,TGCGCCAGCAGCCCTCCGCAGTACTTC,CASSPPQYF
TRBJ2-3,TRBD1,-,TRBV4-3,TGCGCCAGCAGCCACCGGACAGGGGGCACAGATACGCAGTATTTT,CASSHRTGGTDTQYF
TRBJ2-3,TRBD2,-,TRBV7-2,TGTGCCAGCAGCTTAGTTGGGGGCGGGGGGGCCTCAGATACGCAGTATTTT,CASSLVGGGGASDTQYF
TRBJ2-7,-,-,TRBV5-1,TGCGCCAGCAGCTTGGAAATAGCCCGCGAGGGCGAGCAGTACTTC,CASSLEIAREGEQYF
TRBJ2-1,-,-,TRBV7-2,TGTGCCAGCCTTCAGAGGCGGGGTAGCTTGAAGCAGTTCTTC,CASLQRRGSLKQFF
TRBJ2-1,-,-,TRBV28,TGTGCCAGCAGTCCGGACCAAAGGGGTGAGCAGTTCTTC,CASSPDQRGEQFF
TRBJ2-5,TRBD1,once,TRBV18,TGTGCCAGCTCACGCGTAGGACAGGGCGAGTTAGAGACCCAGTACTTC,CASSRVGQGELETQYF
TRBJ1-5,TRBD1,-,TRBV27,TGTGCCAGCAGTTTATTGGGGACAGCTATTAGCAATCAGCCCCAGCATTTT,CASSLLGTAISNQPQHF
TRBJ1-1,TRBD1,few,TRBV25-1,TGTGCCAGCAGTGAATGGGACAGGGACACTGAAGCTTTCTTT,CASSEWDRDTEAFF
TRBJ1-4,-,-,TRBV6-1,TGTGCCAGCAGTCTAACGGCAGGGTCAGGGGAAAAACTGTTTTTT,CASSLTAGSGEKLFF
TRBJ2-1,TRBD2,few,TRBV6-6,TGTGCCAGCAGTTGGACTAGCGAGGGGGGCAATGAGCAGTTCTTC,CASSWTSEGGNEQFF
TRBJ1-4,-,few,TRBV11-2,TGTGCCAGCAGCTTCCCAGAAAATGAAAAACTGTTTTTT,CASSFPENEKLFF
TRBJ2-3,-,-,TRBV12-5,TGTGCTAGTGGTGTCCCCCCGGACTGCACAGATACGCAGTATTTT,CASGVPPDCTDTQYF
TRBJ1-5,TRBD1,-,TRBV19,TGTGCCAGTACGAGGGACAGGGCATATGCGGCCCAGCATTTT,CASTRDRAYAAQHF
TRBJ2-1,-,-,TRBV5-1,TGCGCCAGCAGCTTAGGTTTCCAGGGGAAGCACAATGAGCAGTTCTTC,CASSLGFQGKHNEQFF
TRBJ2-6,-,-,TRBV2,TGTGCCAGCAAAGAGGGTGGGGCCAACGTCCTGACTTTC,CASKEGGANVLTF
TRBJ2-7,-,-,TRBV10-3,TGTGCCATCAGCGACTACCGGGGCTCCTACGAGCAGTACTTC,CAISDYRGSYEQYF
TRBJ2-3,-,-,TRBV13,TGTGCCAGCAGCTTATTTCGCGGGGGCGGCACAGATACGCAGTATTTT,CASSLFRGGGTDTQYF
TRBJ2-1,-,-,TRBV29-1,TGCAGCGTTGAATCGCGGGGGCGCCACAATGAGCAGTTCTTC,CSVESRGRHNEQFF
TRBJ1-4,-,-,TRBV4-2,TGTGCCAGCAGCCAAGGGGGGCTATTTAATGAAAAACTGTTTTTT,CASSQGGLFNEKLFF
TRBJ2-1,-,few,TRBV5-5,TGTGCCAGCAGCTTGGGCCCCATAGAGGGGCAGTTCTTC,CASSLGPIEGQFF
TRBJ2-1,-,-,TRBV5-1,TGCGCCAGCAGCCCGGACTGGTACAATGAGCAGTTCTTC,CASSPDWYNEQFF